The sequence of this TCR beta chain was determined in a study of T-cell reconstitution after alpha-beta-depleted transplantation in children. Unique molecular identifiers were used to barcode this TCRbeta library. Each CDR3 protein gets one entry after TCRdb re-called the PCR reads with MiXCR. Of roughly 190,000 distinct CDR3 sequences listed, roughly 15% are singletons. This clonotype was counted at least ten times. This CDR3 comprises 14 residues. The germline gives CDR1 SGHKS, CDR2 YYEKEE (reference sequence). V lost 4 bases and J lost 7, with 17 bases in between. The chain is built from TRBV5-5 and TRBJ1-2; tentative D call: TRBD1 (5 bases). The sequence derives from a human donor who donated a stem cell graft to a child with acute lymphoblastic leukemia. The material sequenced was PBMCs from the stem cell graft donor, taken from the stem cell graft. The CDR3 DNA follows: TGTGCCAGCAGCCCGCAAGTAGGGGTCGGTGGCTACACCTTC. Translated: CASSPQVGVGGYTF.